This T cell receptor (beta chain) derives from a study of T cells after yellow fever vaccination. This CDR3 region has 16 residues. Germline-derived CDR1 and CDR2 are DFQATT and SNEGSKA (reference sequence). The V segment lost 2 bases and the J segment 9 bases; nucleotides outside the gene matches: 12. UMIs and a universal primer site were added when TCR cDNA was made by 5'RACE template switching. TCRdb re-called the 5' RACE reads through MiXCR, storing one row per CDR3 protein. Here the sample spans 350,000 to 450,000 distinct CDR3 sequences, roughly a sixth being singletons. Notes on the study in general: Subsequent to the booster, the majority of primary-vaccination clones reappeared (about 97% CD4, around 85% CD8).

A note on this clonotype: No antigen is known for it.

V usage is TRBV20-1 and J usage is TRBJ2-1, with TRBD2 identical over 11 bases. Material: PBMCs, obtained before the yellow fever booster vaccination. The clonotype comes from a man between 18 and 35 years old who received the YFV17D yellow fever vaccine. CDR3 region: CSARPSTSGVAGEQFF. The DNA of the CDR3 is TGCAGTGCTAGACCCTCGACTAGCGGGGTAGCGGGTGAGCAGTTCTTC.